This paragraph covers one TCR beta chain sequence. This entry is derived from a study of blood T cell repertoires in COVID-19. For the study at large: The United States, Italy and Spain provided the acute and convalescent COVID-19 samples. PBMCs, B-cell-depleted T cells, or T cells were the source of the cDNA or gDNA that made up the material.

Between the trimmed V and J ends, which lost 6 bases and 4 bases, there was a span of 10 bases. Per the germline V gene, CDR1 is LNHDA and CDR2 is SQIVND (reference sequence). The CDR3 spans 13 residues. Under the authors' procedure: Researchers report that nucleated cell counts were estimated from reference gene primer amplification. The repertoire was sequenced with immunoSEQ multiplex PCR; TCRdb's copy has only in-frame clones and lacks some. From that table come the V and J calls and clone size; the DNA was used to work out D and trimming. The sample holds about 200,000 clones; approximately 84% are singletons and the top ten take 5% to 6.5%.

The clonotype comes from an elderly man with acute or convalescent COVID-19. The sequenced sample consisted of peripheral blood. The rearrangement uses TRBV19 and TRBJ1-3; D call uncertain. The CDR3 nucleotides are TGTGCCAGTAGCCATTTACAGGGAAACACCATATATTTT. Its protein is CASSHLQGNTIYF.